This entry concerns a single T cell receptor beta chain. This record belongs to a study of blood T cell repertoires in COVID-19. Study-wide background: Samples taken during acute and convalescent COVID-19 were collected in the United States, Italy and Spain.

The protocol was immunoSEQ multiplex PCR, while the TCRdb copy is restricted to in-frame clones and leaves out a portion. The sample has 95,000 to 100,000 clones; about 90% are singletons. The TCR comes from a woman younger than 45 with acute or convalescent COVID-19. Sequencing used peripheral blood.

The DNA of the CDR3 is TGTGCCAGCAGCTTACAGGGGTACTCTGGAAACACCATATATTTT. Protein: CASSLQGYSGNTIYF. The chain is built from TRBV11-3 and TRBJ1-3; possibly TRBD1 for D (6 bases). V shed 2 bases and J shed 0 bases, with 8 bases lying between them. The CDR3 loop spans 15 amino acids. From germline, CDR1 is SGHNT and CDR2 YENEEA.